The 12 T cell receptor beta chains presented below share a single source sample, sequenced in a study of T cell repertoires in cytomegalovirus infection. TCRdb fed the reads into MiXCR, producing one record per CDR3 protein. The sample lists some 390,000 distinct CDR3 sequences, less than 20% occurring once. What was sequenced was PBMCs. Receptor source: a human donor in good health (CMV status not recorded). Some clones in this sample may be carry-over from other donors' samples.

This rearrangement joins TRBV28 to TRBJ1-2; D may be TRBD1 (6 bases). V shed 10 bases and J shed 4 bases, with 10 bases lying between them. Germline CDR1 and CDR2: MDHEN and SYDVKM. The CDR3 spans 11 residues. CDR3 DNA: TGTGCCACCGAGGGGGTCTATGGCTACACCTTC. It specifies CATEGVYGYTF.

The chain has TRBV6-6 and TRBJ1-6; D is unresolved. Trimming shortened V by 2 bases and J by 3 bases, and 5 bases separated the two germline ends. The CDR3 loop spans 14 amino acids. From germline, CDR1 is MNHNY and CDR2 SVGAGI (reference sequence). CDR3 amino acids: CASSYLDYNSPLHF. CDR3 DNA sequence: TGTGCCAGCAGTTACCTCGACTATAATTCACCCCTCCACTTT.

The J gene is TRBJ2-1, the V gene TRBV11-2, with D unclear. Trimming cost V 1 base and J 2 bases, with 9 bases left between them. CDR1 SGHAT and CDR2 FQNNGV come from the germline V gene. The CDR3 totals 15 residues. The CDR3 reads CASSLGSSAYNEQFF. CDR3 nucleotides: TGTGCCAGCAGCTTAGGTTCCTCAGCCTACAATGAGCAGTTCTTC.

The chain recombines TRBV11-2 with TRBJ2-3, with D perhaps assigned TRBD1 or TRBD2 (7 bases each). V was pared by 5 bases and J by 6 bases, with 15 bases between. The CDR3 is 14 amino acids. The germline CDR1 and CDR2 sequences are SGHAT and FQNNGV. The DNA of the CDR3 is TGTGCCAGCAGCGGCCAGGGGGGGAGGGATACGCAGTATTTT. This gives the protein CASSGQGGRDTQYF.

Worth noting for this clonotype: Just one base apart from a much larger clone, this may be a read error. The CDR3 loop reads CASNPEQISYEQYF. CDR3 nucleotides: TGTGCCAGCAACCCAGAACAGATCTCCTACGAGCAGTACTTC. V gene TRBV7-2 combines with J gene TRBJ2-7; D not resolved. V lost 7 bases and J lost 0, with 13 bases in between. This CDR3 is built from 14 residues. Looked up from germline, CDR1 is SGHTA and CDR2 is FQGNSA.

The chain couples TRBV5-4 to TRBJ2-2; no definite D call. Germline V gene data show CDR1 as SGHNT and CDR2 as YYREEE (reference sequence). This CDR3 has 16 amino acids. V was pared by 0 bases and J by 4 bases, with 13 bases between. The CDR3 reads CASSLGGSSATGELFF. The CDR3 coding sequence is TGTGCCAGCAGCTTGGGGGGAAGTTCAGCCACCGGGGAGCTGTTTTTT.

This clonotype was found many times. The chain joins TRBV18 to TRBJ1-6; the match to TRBD1 covers 11 bases. This CDR3 comprises 15 residues. The germline gives CDR1 KGHSH, CDR2 LQKENI. The junction had 0 bases not matched to a gene; V was cut back by 0 bases and J by 8 bases. Here the CDR3 DNA reads TGTGCCAGCTCACCACCGGGACAGGGGGATTCACCCCTCCACTTT. Encoded protein: CASSPPGQGDSPLHF.

V is TRBV12-3 or TRBV12-4 and J is TRBJ2-2; D remains unclear. V was clipped by 7 bases and J by 4 bases, with 4 bases between them. The CDR3 is 11 residues long. The CDR3 is CASKLTGELFF. The CDR3, as DNA: TGTGCCAGCAAGCTCACCGGGGAGCTGTTTTTT.

This clonotype was seen at least ten times. In DNA, the CDR3 is TGTGCCAGCAGCTTACGACAGGTTAACTATGGCTACACCTTC. It codes for CASSLRQVNYGYTF. The chain uses TRBV7-8 and TRBJ1-2; tentative D call: TRBD1 (6 bases). Trimming shortened V by 2 bases and J by 1 base, and 8 bases separated the two germline ends. This CDR3 comprises 14 residues. Germline V lookup: CDR1 SGHVS, CDR2 FQNEAQ.

The chain joins TRBV5-8 to TRBJ2-3, with TRBD2 identical over 10 bases. V lost 0 bases, J lost 3 bases, and 4 bases stayed unmatched. Germline V gives CDR1 SGHTS, CDR2 YDEGEE. This CDR3 has 16 amino acids. The CDR3 DNA sequence: TGTGCCAGCAGCTTGGCTCTAGCGGGAGCAACAGATACGCAGTATTTT. Translation: CASSLALAGATDTQYF.

In its sample, this clonotype was seen a few times. This sequence joins TRBV18 and TRBJ2-1; TRBD1 matches at 10 bases. This CDR3 contains 15 residues. CDR1 is KGHSH and CDR2 is LQKENI in the germline V gene. The V gene end was trimmed by 3 bases and the J gene end by 6 bases; junction bases not matched to a gene: 5. Written as DNA, the CDR3 is TGTGCCAGCTCACCGGGACAGGGGTTGCTCAATGAGCAGTTCTTC. Translated, it gives CASSPGQGLLNEQFF.

This chain uses TRBV14 with TRBJ2-1; 9 nucleotides align to TRBD2. The CDR3 is 17 residues long. Losses at the gene ends were 0 bases for V and 5 bases for J; bases not matched to a gene: 8. The germline V gene has CDR1 SGHDN and CDR2 FVKESK. This CDR3 is CASSQERTSARNNEQFF. CDR3 bases: TGTGCCAGCAGCCAAGAACGGACTAGCGCTAGGAACAATGAGCAGTTCTTC.